A selection of T cell receptor beta chains follows, all from one sample in a study of shared clonotypes between healthy human individuals. Assay used: immunoSEQ multiplex PCR; TCRdb lists only in-frame clones, some missing. Of about a million clones listed, roughly 80% are singletons. Sequenced input: memory CD4+ T cells sorted from blood. The receptors stem from a man aged 18 to 30 in good health. Both conserved end residues are part of each CDR3. A D gene is named only where the DNA matches it firmly. Only some rows state a clone size, as once, few, many or a class for expanded clones.

size	V	D	J	CDR3	DNA
NA	TRBV11-2	TRBD1	TRBJ1-1	CASSAQQGGNTEAFF	TGTGCCAGCAGCGCCCAACAGGGGGGCAACACTGAAGCTTTCTTT
NA	TRBV5-4	NA	TRBJ2-7	CASSLGGRGAYEQYF	TGTGCCAGCAGCTTGGGTGGGCGGGGAGCCTACGAGCAGTACTTC
many	TRBV2	TRBD1	TRBJ2-7	CASSEGTGVIEQYF	TGTGCCAGCAGTGAAGGGACAGGGGTCATCGAGCAGTACTTC
many	TRBV18	NA	TRBJ1-2	CASSPQDGEFGYTF	TGTGCCAGCTCACCTCAGGACGGGGAATTTGGCTACACCTTC
few	TRBV25-1	NA	TRBJ1-1	CASSGAQKGDTEAFF	TGTGCCAGCAGTGGGGCACAGAAGGGTGATACTGAAGCTTTCTTT
NA	TRBV18	NA	TRBJ2-7	CASSPPNPGTKSGVDEQYF	TGTGCCAGCTCACCGCCTAATCCCGGGACCAAGTCGGGGGTAGACGAGCAGTACTTC
NA	TRBV2	NA	TRBJ1-2	CASSGGRDRGFGSGYTF	NA
NA	TRBV18	NA	TRBJ1-2	CASSPSEAGLLGGYTF	TGTGCCAGCTCACCGAGCGAGGCAGGTCTTTTGGGTGGCTACACCTTC
NA	TRBV19	NA	TRBJ2-2	CASSLTESTGELFF	TGTGCCAGTAGTTTAACAGAGTCCACCGGGGAGCTGTTTTTT
few	TRBV7-3	NA	TRBJ2-2	CASSLVGNTGELFF	TGTGCCAGCAGCTTAGTGGGCAACACCGGGGAGCTGTTTTTT
NA	TRBV6-6	TRBD1	TRBJ2-7	CASSYGTEYEQYF	TGTGCCAGCAGTTACGGGACAGAATACGAGCAGTACTTC
NA	TRBV10-3	TRBD1	TRBJ2-2	CAIRPQGANTGELFF	TGTGCCATCAGACCACAGGGGGCGAACACCGGGGAGCTGTTTTTT
NA	TRBV5-1	TRBD2	TRBJ2-4	CASSLGLAGGLGKNIQYF	TGCGCCAGCAGCTTGGGACTAGCGGGAGGGCTTGGCAAAAACATTCAGTACTTC
NA	TRBV10-3	TRBD1	TRBJ1-5	CAISDPGQGAAQPQHF	TGTGCCATCAGTGACCCCGGACAGGGGGCGGCTCAGCCCCAGCATTTT
NA	TRBV18	NA	TRBJ1-1	CASTGDLNTEAFF	TGTGCCAGCACGGGGGATCTGAACACTGAAGCTTTCTTT
NA	TRBV19	NA	TRBJ2-4	CASRSQNIQYF	TGTGCCAGTAGGTCACAAAACATTCAGTACTTC
NA	TRBV9	TRBD1	TRBJ1-1	CASSRGTGGSEAFF	TGTGCCAGCAGCAGAGGGACAGGGGGATCCGAAGCTTTCTTT
NA	TRBV11-2	NA	TRBJ1-6	CASSLVLYSPLHF	TGTGCCAGCAGCTTAGTTCTATATTCACCCCTCCACTTT
NA	TRBV15	NA	TRBJ1-5	CATSRDFQPQHF	TGTGCCACCAGCAGAGATTTTCAGCCCCAGCATTTT
NA	TRBV7-2	TRBD2	TRBJ2-7	CASSLSSGVYEQYF	TGTGCCAGCAGCTTATCTAGCGGGGTGTACGAGCAGTACTTC
NA	TRBV7-8	TRBD2	TRBJ2-5	CASSLFAGGRETQYF	TGTGCCAGCAGCTTGTTTGCGGGGGGCCGGGAGACCCAGTACTTC
NA	TRBV7-9	TRBD1	TRBJ2-6	CASSGQGTGSSGANVLTF	TGTGCCAGCAGCGGACAGGGGACAGGGAGCTCTGGGGCCAACGTCCTGACTTTC
medium-sized	TRBV14	NA	TRBJ1-3	CASSQGTSIYF	TGTGCCAGCAGCCAAGGGACATCCATATATTTT
NA	TRBV11-3	TRBD1	TRBJ1-1	CASSLGQGREAFF	TGTGCCAGCAGCTTAGGACAGGGGAGAGAAGCTTTCTTT
NA	TRBV7-6	TRBD2	TRBJ2-7	CASSPKTRNSGRASYEQYF	TGTGCCAGCAGCCCGAAAACCCGAAATAGCGGGAGGGCCTCCTACGAGCAGTACTTC
NA	TRBV5-6	TRBD1	TRBJ1-2	CASRQAGQHGYTF	TGTGCCAGCCGACAAGCGGGACAGCACGGCTACACCTTC
NA	TRBV18	TRBD1	TRBJ1-1	CASSKDRDIEKAFF	TGTGCCAGCTCAAAAGACAGGGACATCGAAAAAGCTTTCTTT
NA	TRBV18	TRBD1	TRBJ2-6	CASSPGQGISGANVLTF	TGTGCCAGCTCACCGGGACAGGGGATCTCTGGGGCCAACGTCCTGACTTTC